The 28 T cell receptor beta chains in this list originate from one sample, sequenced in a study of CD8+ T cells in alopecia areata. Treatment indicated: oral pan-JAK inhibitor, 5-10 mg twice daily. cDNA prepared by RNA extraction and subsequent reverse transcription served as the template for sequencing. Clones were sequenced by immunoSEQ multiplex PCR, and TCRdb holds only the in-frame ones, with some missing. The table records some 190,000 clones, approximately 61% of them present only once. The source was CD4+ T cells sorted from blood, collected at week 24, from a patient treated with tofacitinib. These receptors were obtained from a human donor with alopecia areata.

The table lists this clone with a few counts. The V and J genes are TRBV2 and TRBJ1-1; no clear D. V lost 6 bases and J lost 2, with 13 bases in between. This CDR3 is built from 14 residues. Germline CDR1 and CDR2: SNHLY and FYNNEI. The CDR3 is CASSAGPLNTEAFF. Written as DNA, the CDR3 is TGTGCCAGCAGCGCTGGACCCTTAAACACTGAAGCTTTCTTT.

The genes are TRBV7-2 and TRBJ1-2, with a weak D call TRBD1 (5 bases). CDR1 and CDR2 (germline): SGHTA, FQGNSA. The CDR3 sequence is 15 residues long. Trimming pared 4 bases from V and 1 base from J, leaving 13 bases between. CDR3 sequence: CASSSRQRGNYGYTF. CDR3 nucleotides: TGTGCCAGCAGCTCTAGACAGCGCGGTAACTATGGCTACACCTTC.

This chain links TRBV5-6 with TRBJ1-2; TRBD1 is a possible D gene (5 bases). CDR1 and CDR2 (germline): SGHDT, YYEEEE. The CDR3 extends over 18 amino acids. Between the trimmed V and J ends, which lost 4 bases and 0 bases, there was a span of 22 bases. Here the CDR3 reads CASSQSFGRGRANYGYTF. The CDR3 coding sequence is TGTGCCAGCAGCCAGTCTTTCGGGAGGGGACGAGCTAACTATGGCTACACCTTC.

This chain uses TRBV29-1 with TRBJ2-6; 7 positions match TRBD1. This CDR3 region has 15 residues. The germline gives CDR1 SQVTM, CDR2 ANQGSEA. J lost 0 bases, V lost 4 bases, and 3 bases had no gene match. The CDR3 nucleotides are TGCAGCGTTGCGGCAGGGGGCTCTGGGGCCAACGTCCTGACTTTC. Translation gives CSVAAGGSGANVLTF.

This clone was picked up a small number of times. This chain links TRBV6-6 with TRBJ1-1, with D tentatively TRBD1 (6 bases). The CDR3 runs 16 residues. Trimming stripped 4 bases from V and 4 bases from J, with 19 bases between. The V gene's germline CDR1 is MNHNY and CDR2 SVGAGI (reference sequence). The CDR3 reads CASSSSGGSRGTEAFF. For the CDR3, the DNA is TGTGCCAGCAGTTCCTCCGGGGGCAGTCGTGGCACTGAAGCTTTCTTT.

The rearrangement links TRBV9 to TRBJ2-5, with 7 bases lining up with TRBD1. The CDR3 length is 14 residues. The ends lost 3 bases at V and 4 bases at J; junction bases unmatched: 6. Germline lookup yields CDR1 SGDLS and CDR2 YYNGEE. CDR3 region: CASSAGQVGETQYF. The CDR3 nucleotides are TGTGCCAGCAGCGCCGGACAGGTGGGAGAGACCCAGTACTTC.

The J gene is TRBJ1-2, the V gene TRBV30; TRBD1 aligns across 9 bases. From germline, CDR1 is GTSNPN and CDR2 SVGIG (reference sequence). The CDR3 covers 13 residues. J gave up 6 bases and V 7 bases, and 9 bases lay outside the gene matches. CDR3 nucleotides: TGTGCCTTGGACCGGGACAGGGTTCATGGCTACACCTTC. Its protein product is CALDRDRVHGYTF.

CDR3: CASSRRSTGPYEQYF. CDR3 sequence (DNA): TGTGCCAGCAGCCGACGATCAACAGGTCCCTACGAGCAGTACTTC. The chain uses TRBV7-2 and TRBJ2-7; perhaps TRBD1 as D (5 bases). The CDR3 runs to 15 residues. Germline lookup yields CDR1 SGHTA and CDR2 FQGNSA. V lost 5 bases, J lost 2 bases, and 16 bases lay in between. Supplemented by reference TRBV7-2 and TRBJ2-7, the full variable domain reads GAGVSQSPSNKVTEKGKDVELRCDPISGHTALYWYRQSLGQGLEFLIYFQGNSAPDKSGLPSDRFSAERTGGSVSTLTIQRTQQEDSAVYLCASSRRSTGPYEQYFGPGTRLTVT.

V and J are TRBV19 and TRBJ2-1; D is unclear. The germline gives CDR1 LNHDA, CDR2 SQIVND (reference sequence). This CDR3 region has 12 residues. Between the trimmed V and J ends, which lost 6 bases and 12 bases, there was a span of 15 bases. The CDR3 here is CASRSIGGGQFF. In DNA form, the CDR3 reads TGTGCCAGTAGATCTATAGGTGGTGGGCAGTTCTTC.

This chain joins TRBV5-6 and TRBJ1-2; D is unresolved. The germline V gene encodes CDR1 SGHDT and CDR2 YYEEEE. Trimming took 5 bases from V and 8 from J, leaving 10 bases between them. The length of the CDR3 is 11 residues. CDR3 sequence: CASSRERGYTF. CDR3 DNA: TGTGCCAGCAGTAGAGAGCGGGGCTACACCTTC.

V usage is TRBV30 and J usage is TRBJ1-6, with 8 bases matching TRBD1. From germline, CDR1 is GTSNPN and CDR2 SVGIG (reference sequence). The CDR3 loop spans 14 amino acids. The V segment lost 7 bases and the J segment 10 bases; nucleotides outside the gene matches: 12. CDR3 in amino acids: CASVTGQGISPLHF. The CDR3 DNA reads TGTGCCTCGGTAACCGGACAGGGTATCTCACCCCTCCACTTT.

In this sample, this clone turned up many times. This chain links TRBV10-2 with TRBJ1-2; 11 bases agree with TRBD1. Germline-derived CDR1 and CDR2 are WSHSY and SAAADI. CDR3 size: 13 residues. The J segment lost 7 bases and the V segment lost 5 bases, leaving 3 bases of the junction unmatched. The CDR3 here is CASSPGTGGGYTF. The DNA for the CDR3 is TGCGCCAGCAGTCCCGGGACAGGGGGTGGCTACACCTTC.

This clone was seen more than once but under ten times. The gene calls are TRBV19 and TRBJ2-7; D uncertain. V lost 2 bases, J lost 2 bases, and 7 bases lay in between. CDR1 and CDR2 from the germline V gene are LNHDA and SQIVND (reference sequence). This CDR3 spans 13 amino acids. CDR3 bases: TGTGCCAGTAGTATAAGGGTGGCCTACGAGCAGTACTTC. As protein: CASSIRVAYEQYF.

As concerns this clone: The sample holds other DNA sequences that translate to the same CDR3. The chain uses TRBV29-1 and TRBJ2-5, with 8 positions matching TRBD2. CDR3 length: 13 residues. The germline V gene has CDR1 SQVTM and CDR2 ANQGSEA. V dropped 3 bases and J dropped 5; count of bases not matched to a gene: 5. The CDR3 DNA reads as TGCAGCGTTGAGTCGGGGGGGCTGGAGACCCAGTACTTC. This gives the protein CSVESGGLETQYF.

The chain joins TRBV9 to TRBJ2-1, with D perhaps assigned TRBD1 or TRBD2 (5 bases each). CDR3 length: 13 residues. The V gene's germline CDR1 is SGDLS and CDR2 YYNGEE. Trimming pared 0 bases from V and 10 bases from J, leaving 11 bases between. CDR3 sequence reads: CASSVATWGEQFF. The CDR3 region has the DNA TGTGCCAGCAGCGTAGCTACATGGGGGGAGCAGTTCTTC.

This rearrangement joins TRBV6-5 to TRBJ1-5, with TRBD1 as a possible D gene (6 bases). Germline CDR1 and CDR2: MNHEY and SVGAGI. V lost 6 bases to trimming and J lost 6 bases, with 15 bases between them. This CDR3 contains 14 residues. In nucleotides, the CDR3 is TGTGCCAGCAGCCTTGACAGGTTCCGTCAGCCCCAGCATTTT. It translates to CASSLDRFRQPQHF.

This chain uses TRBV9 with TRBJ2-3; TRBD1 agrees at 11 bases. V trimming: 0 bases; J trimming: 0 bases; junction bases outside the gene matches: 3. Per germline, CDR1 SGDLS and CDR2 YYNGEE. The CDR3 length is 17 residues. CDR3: CASSVEDRGQSTDTQYF. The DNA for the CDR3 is TGTGCCAGCAGCGTAGAGGACAGGGGGCAAAGCACAGATACGCAGTATTTT.

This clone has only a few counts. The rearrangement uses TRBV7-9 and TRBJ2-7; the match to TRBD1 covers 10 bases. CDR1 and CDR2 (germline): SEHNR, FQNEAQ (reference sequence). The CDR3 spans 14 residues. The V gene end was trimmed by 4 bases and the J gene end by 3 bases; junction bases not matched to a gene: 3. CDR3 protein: CASSSRTGGYEQYF. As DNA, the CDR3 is TGTGCCAGCAGCTCACGGACAGGGGGCTACGAGCAGTACTTC.

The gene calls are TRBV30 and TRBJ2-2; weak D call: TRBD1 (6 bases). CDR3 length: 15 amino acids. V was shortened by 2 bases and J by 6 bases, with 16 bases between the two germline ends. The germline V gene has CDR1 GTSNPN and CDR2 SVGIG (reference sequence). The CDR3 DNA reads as TGTGCCTGGAGTCTCGTCCTCTGGGGGCCCGGGGAGCTGTTTTTT. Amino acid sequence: CAWSLVLWGPGELFF. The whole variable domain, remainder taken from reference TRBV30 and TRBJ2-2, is SQTIHQWPATLVQPVGSPLSLECTVEGTSNPNLYWYRQAAGRGLQLLFYSVGIGQISSEVPQNLSASRPQDRQFILSSKKLLLSDSGFYLCAWSLVLWGPGELFFGEGSRLTVL.

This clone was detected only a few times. The CDR3 loop reads CASSLRAMNTEAFF. The CDR3 coding sequence is TGCGCCAGCAGCTTGCGGGCCATGAACACTGAAGCTTTCTTT. This chain links TRBV5-1 with TRBJ1-1, with D unresolved. CDR1 is SGHRS and CDR2 is YFSETQ in the germline V gene. The CDR3 has 14 amino acids. V lost 1 base to trimming and J lost 0 bases, with 7 bases between them.

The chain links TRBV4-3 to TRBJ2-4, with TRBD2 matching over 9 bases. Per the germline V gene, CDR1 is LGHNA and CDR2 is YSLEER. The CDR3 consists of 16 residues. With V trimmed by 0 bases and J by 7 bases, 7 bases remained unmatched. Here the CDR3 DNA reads TGCGCCAGCAGCCAAGAATCGATAGCGGGGGTGAACATTCAGTACTTC. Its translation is CASSQESIAGVNIQYF.

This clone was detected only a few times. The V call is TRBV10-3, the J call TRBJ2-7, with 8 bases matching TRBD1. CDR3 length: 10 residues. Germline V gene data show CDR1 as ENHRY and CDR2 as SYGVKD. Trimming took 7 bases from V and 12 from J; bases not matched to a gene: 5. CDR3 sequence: CAIIRDRRYF. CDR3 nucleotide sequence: TGTGCCATCATCCGGGACAGGCGGTACTTC.

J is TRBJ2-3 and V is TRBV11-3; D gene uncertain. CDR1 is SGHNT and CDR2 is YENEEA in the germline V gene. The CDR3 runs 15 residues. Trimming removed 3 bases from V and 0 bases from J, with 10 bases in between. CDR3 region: CASSLNSQSTDTQYF. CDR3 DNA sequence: TGTGCCAGCAGCTTGAACTCCCAGAGCACAGATACGCAGTATTTT. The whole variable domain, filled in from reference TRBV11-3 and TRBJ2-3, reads EAGVVQSPRYKIIEKKQPVAFWCNPISGHNTLYWYLQNLGQGPELLIRYENEEAVDDSQLPKDRFSAERLKGVDSTLKIQPAELGDSAVYLCASSLNSQSTDTQYFGPGTRLTVL.

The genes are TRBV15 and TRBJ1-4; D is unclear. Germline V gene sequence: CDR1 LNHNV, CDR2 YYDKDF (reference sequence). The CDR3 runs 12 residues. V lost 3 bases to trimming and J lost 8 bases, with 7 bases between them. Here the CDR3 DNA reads TGTGCCACCAGCAGCCCGGAAGAAAAACTGTTTTTT. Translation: CATSSPEEKLFF.

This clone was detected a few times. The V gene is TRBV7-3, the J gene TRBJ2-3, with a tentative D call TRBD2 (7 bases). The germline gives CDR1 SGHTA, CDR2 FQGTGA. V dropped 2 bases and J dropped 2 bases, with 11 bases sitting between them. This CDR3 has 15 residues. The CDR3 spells CASSLAGAVTDTQYF. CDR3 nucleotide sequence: TGTGCCAGCAGCTTAGCGGGGGCCGTCACAGATACGCAGTATTTT.

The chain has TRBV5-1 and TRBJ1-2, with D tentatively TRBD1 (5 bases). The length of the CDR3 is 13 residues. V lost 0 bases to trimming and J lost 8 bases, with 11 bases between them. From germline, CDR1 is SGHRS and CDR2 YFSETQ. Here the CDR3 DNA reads TGCGCCAGCAGCTTGGATCAGGGTCAAGGCTACACCTTC. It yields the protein CASSLDQGQGYTF.

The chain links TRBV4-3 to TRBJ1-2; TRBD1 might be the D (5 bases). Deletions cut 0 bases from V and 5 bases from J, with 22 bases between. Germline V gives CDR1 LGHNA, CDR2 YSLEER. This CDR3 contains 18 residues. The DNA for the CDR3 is TGCGCCAGCAGCCAAGAATTGGGAGGCGGCTTCGGGGGGTATGGCTACACCTTC. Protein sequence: CASSQELGGGFGGYGYTF.

In DNA, the CDR3 is TGTGCCTGGAGGCCCAGGGGTAGCAATCAGCCCCAGCATTTT. The encoded protein is CAWRPRGSNQPQHF. The chain is built from TRBV30 and TRBJ1-5, with TRBD1 as a possible D gene (6 bases). Looked up from germline, CDR1 is GTSNPN and CDR2 is SVGIG (reference sequence). V was shortened by 3 bases and J by 0 bases, with 9 bases between the two germline ends. This CDR3 has 14 residues.